The 8 T cell receptor beta chains reported below all come from one sample, sequenced in a study of graft-versus-host responses after intestinal transplantation. These receptors have no identified antigens. Clones were read by immunoSEQ multiplex PCR, and TCRdb kept only the in-frame ones, dropping some. There are about 39,000 clones in the sample; 90% to 95% occur only once, and more than 0.2% lies in the top ten. This sample comprised unstimulated CD8+ T cells sorted from spleen or lymph node cells, obtained before transplant. These receptors were collected from a human donor who was the organ donor for an intestinal transplant.

The chain links TRBV6-5 to TRBJ1-2; D perhaps matches TRBD1 (6 bases). Trimming pared 7 bases from V and 6 bases from J, leaving 15 bases between. The CDR3 sequence is 13 residues long. Germline V gene data show CDR1 as MNHEY and CDR2 as SVGAGI. CDR3 sequence reads: CASTPLGGNGYTF. The CDR3 coding sequence is TGTGCCAGCACTCCTTTGGGGGGCAATGGCTACACCTTC.

V usage is TRBV29-1 and J usage is TRBJ2-7; unclear D gene. Germline V lookup: CDR1 SQVTM, CDR2 ANQGSEA. V lost 4 bases to trimming and J lost 0 bases, with 10 bases between them. The CDR3 covers 13 residues. The CDR3 protein is CSVASPGSYEQYF. CDR3 sequence (DNA): TGCAGCGTTGCTAGTCCGGGCTCCTACGAGCAGTACTTC.

Details on this clone: Other nucleotide sequences from this sample produce the same CDR3. The chain combines TRBV28 with TRBJ1-6; 8 nucleotides agree with TRBD1. Trimming at V came to 5 bases and at J to 10 bases, leaving 7 bases not matched to a gene. CDR3 size: 14 residues. Germline V lookup: CDR1 MDHEN, CDR2 SYDVKM. The CDR3 sequence is CASSLGQGGSPLHF. The CDR3 coding sequence is TGTGCCAGCAGTCTAGGACAGGGTGGCTCACCCCTCCACTTT.

This sequence joins TRBV5-1 and TRBJ2-5; tentative D call: TRBD2 (6 bases). There are 17 residues in the CDR3. Per germline, CDR1 SGHRS and CDR2 YFSETQ. The V and J ends lost 1 base and 1 base respectively, with 17 bases between them. CDR3 nucleotides: TGCGCCAGCAGCTTGAGCGGGTGGGCAGGGTCCCAAGAGACCCAGTACTTC. Amino acids: CASSLSGWAGSQETQYF.

The V call is TRBV4-1, the J call TRBJ1-1; TRBD1 agrees at 7 bases. Unmatched junction bases numbered 5, after V lost 0 bases and J lost 7 bases. CDR1 and CDR2 from the germline V gene are MGHRA and YSYEKL. This CDR3 is built from 14 residues. The CDR3 sequence is CASSQEVQGIEAFF. The CDR3 bases are TGCGCCAGCAGCCAAGAAGTACAGGGGATTGAAGCTTTCTTT.

The rearrangement uses TRBV7-9 and TRBJ2-7; 13 nucleotides line up with TRBD2. V gave up 5 bases and J gave up 1 base; unmatched junction bases: 5. Looked up from germline, CDR1 is SEHNR and CDR2 is FQNEAQ (reference sequence). CDR3 size: 16 residues. This CDR3 reads CASSATSGGGSYEQYF. The DNA for the CDR3 is TGTGCCAGCAGCGCAACTAGCGGGGGGGGGTCCTACGAGCAGTACTTC.

The V and J genes are TRBV19 and TRBJ2-7, with a tentative D call TRBD1 (6 bases). The germline V gene has CDR1 LNHDA and CDR2 SQIVND (reference sequence). Trimming took 2 bases from V and 0 from J, leaving 11 bases between them. The CDR3 sequence is 15 residues long. CDR3: CASSIKQGSSYEQYF. DNA for the CDR3: TGTGCCAGTAGTATAAAACAGGGTAGCTCCTACGAGCAGTACTTC.

The CDR3: CASSPPQGGYGYTF. In DNA form, the CDR3 reads TGTGCCAGCTCACCGCCACAGGGGGGATATGGCTACACCTTC. This chain connects TRBV18 to TRBJ1-2; 8 bases map to TRBD1. V lost 3 bases to trimming and J lost 5 bases; unmatched junction nucleotides: 5. This CDR3 comprises 14 residues. Germline-derived CDR1 and CDR2 are KGHSH and LQKENI.